This is a list of T cell receptor beta chains from one sample in a study of cytomegalovirus exposure and HLA in healthy donors. Generated by immunoSEQ multiplex PCR, the TCRdb table keeps only in-frame clones and is missing some. The profile shows 30,000 to 40,000 clones, approximately 76% of them singletons. The specimen was PBMCs. The receptors derive from a woman under 40 in good health and CMV-seropositive. The CDR3 runs from the conserved cysteine through the conserved F or W. A D gene is named only where the DNA matches it firmly. Clone size appears in some rows only: once, few, many, or a class for an expanded clone.

DNA,CDR3,size,V,D,J
TGTGCCAGCAGCTCAGATGGGCAGGACAGGCCCCAAGATGTGGGGACCCAGTACTTC,CASSSDGQDRPQDVGTQYF,-,TRBV7-9,TRBD1,TRBJ2-5
TGCGCCAGCAGCTTCTCCGGGACAGTATACAATGAGCAGTTCTTC,CASSFSGTVYNEQFF,-,TRBV5-1,TRBD1,TRBJ2-1
TGTGCCACCCCGGACAGGGGAGCCTACGAGCAGTACTTC,CATPDRGAYEQYF,-,TRBV19,TRBD1,TRBJ2-7
TGTGCCTGGAGGGCCGTTTTCTCGACCCGGGACAGGGGACTCTACACCTTC,CAWRAVFSTRDRGLYTF,-,TRBV30,TRBD1,TRBJ1-2
TGTGCCAGCAGCTTGGGGACAGGGCCCAACTATGGCTACACCTTC,CASSLGTGPNYGYTF,once,TRBV28,TRBD1,TRBJ1-2
TGCGCCAGCAGCCTCGGCCTAGCAGCTTCCTACGAGCAGTACTTC,CASSLGLAASYEQYF,few,TRBV4-1,-,TRBJ2-7
TGCAGCGTCGATGCCGGGACAGGAAACACCGGGGAGCTGTTTTTT,CSVDAGTGNTGELFF,-,TRBV29-1,TRBD1,TRBJ2-2
TGCGCCAGCAGCCAAGGGATGGCGGGAGTACCAAATGAGCAGTTCTTC,CASSQGMAGVPNEQFF,few,TRBV4-1,TRBD2,TRBJ2-1
TGCGCCAGCAGCCCGGACAGGGCGGTGGACGAGCAGTACTTC,CASSPDRAVDEQYF,few,TRBV5-1,TRBD1,TRBJ2-7
TGTGCCAGCAGTCTCGGGTCCAACCCGTTGAATGGCTACACCTTC,CASSLGSNPLNGYTF,-,TRBV6-5,-,TRBJ1-2
TGTGCCAGCTGTGGGACTCTAGCTAACTATGGCTACACCTTC,CASCGTLANYGYTF,-,TRBV18,-,TRBJ1-2
TGTGCCAGCTCACCTTCGTGGGGGCTCGGCACTGAAGCTTTCTTT,CASSPSWGLGTEAFF,few,TRBV18,-,TRBJ1-1
TGTGCCAGCAGGGGACAGGGAGCCTCCTACGAGCAGTACTTC,CASRGQGASYEQYF,-,TRBV28,TRBD1,TRBJ2-7
TGTGCCAGCAGCTTTTCAAGCGGGGGGAACGAGCAGTTCTTC,CASSFSSGGNEQFF,few,TRBV5-4,TRBD2,TRBJ2-1
TGTGCCAGTACCCCCACGGGAGCGGCCGAGACCCAGTACTTC,CASTPTGAAETQYF,few,TRBV19,-,TRBJ2-5
TGTGCCAGCCAAAGGGAGCGGAGGTCCTACGAGCAGTACTTC,CASQRERRSYEQYF,-,TRBV18,-,TRBJ2-7
TGTGCCAGCAGACCTCCTCACAGGGGGTTGCGCTATGGCTACACCTTC,CASRPPHRGLRYGYTF,-,TRBV28,TRBD1,TRBJ1-2
TGTTCCAGCAGCTTAACTGGGAGCACTGAAGCTTTCTTT,CSSSLTGSTEAFF,-,TRBV7-9,-,TRBJ1-1
TGTGCCAGCAGCCCCGGGACACATACTCGCTCCTACAATGAGCAGTTCTTC,CASSPGTHTRSYNEQFF,-,TRBV5-8,-,TRBJ2-1
TGTGCCAGCAGCTTAGCGCGGCTAGCGGGGGCGGGAGAGACCCAGTACTTC,CASSLARLAGAGETQYF,few,TRBV7-9,TRBD2,TRBJ2-5
TGTGCCAGCTCACTAAACAAGGACAGACGGTTGTCCGGGGAGCTGTTTTTT,CASSLNKDRRLSGELFF,once,TRBV18,-,TRBJ2-2
TGTGCCAGCAAGGGGGGGAATCAGCCCCAGCATTTT,CASKGGNQPQHF,-,TRBV28,-,TRBJ1-5
TGCGCCAGCATCTTAAACCCAGGGACAGGTAGCTACGAGCAGTACTTC,CASILNPGTGSYEQYF,-,TRBV5-1,TRBD1,TRBJ2-7
TGTGCCAGCAGCCGGGACAGGAACACTGAAGCTTTCTTT,CASSRDRNTEAFF,-,TRBV5-5,TRBD1,TRBJ1-1
TGCGCCAGCTCGTCAGGCGAGGGAAGCACTGAAGCTTTCTTT,CASSSGEGSTEAFF,-,TRBV5-1,-,TRBJ1-1
TGTGCCAGCAGCGCCCACTCCGGGAGGCAGGATGAGCAGTTCTTC,CASSAHSGRQDEQFF,-,TRBV9,TRBD2,TRBJ2-1
TGTGCCAGCAGCCTTGGGACTAGCGGGGAGACCTACGAGCAGTACTTC,CASSLGTSGETYEQYF,-,TRBV9,TRBD2,TRBJ2-7
TGTGCCAGCATCCTGACAGGGGGCGGAGGAGATACGCAGTATTTT,CASILTGGGGDTQYF,-,TRBV7-9,TRBD1,TRBJ2-3
TGTGCCAGCAGTTTTGGGGGGGCCTACAATCAGCCCCAGCATTTT,CASSFGGAYNQPQHF,-,TRBV28,-,TRBJ1-5
TGCGCCAGCAGCTCGGGACAGCGTGTAAATACGCAGTATTTT,CASSSGQRVNTQYF,-,TRBV5-1,TRBD1,TRBJ2-3
TGTGCCTGGAGGGCCCGTACCGGGACAGGCGCAATGAACACTGAAGCTTTCTTT,CAWRARTGTGAMNTEAFF,-,TRBV30,TRBD1,TRBJ1-1
TGTGCCAGTAGTACTTGGAGGGGACAGGGGGCTAACACCGGGGAGCTGTTTTTT,CASSTWRGQGANTGELFF,few,TRBV19,TRBD1,TRBJ2-2
TGTGCCCTTTGGGGACAGGGGGCGGATAAGTATGGCTACACCTTC,CALWGQGADKYGYTF,-,TRBV30,TRBD1,TRBJ1-2
TGTGCCAGTAGTACCGAGAAGAACACTGAAGCTTTCTTT,CASSTEKNTEAFF,-,TRBV19,-,TRBJ1-1
TGTGTGCCTAATAAGCGTGGATTCATCTACAATGAGCAGTTCTTC,CVPNKRGFIYNEQFF,-,TRBV6-5,-,TRBJ2-1
TGCAGTGCCGCGCGGGGAAGCGAGCAGTACTTC,CSAARGSEQYF,-,TRBV20-1,-,TRBJ2-7
TGTGCCAGCAGTTCCGGGACAGGGTTCTACGAGCAGTACTTC,CASSSGTGFYEQYF,few,TRBV2,TRBD1,TRBJ2-7
TGTGCCAGCAGTTTATCCAGGACTGAGGGCTACACCTTC,CASSLSRTEGYTF,once,TRBV27,-,TRBJ1-2
TGCAGTGCTAGATTCGGACAGTTGGCTTTCTTT,CSARFGQLAFF,-,TRBV20-1,-,TRBJ1-1
TGCGCCAGCAGCCAAGACGGCGGGGGGGCCCAAGAGACCCAGTACTTC,CASSQDGGGAQETQYF,-,TRBV4-1,TRBD2,TRBJ2-5
TGTGCCAGCAGCTTTCGGGGGGACAATGAGCAGTTCTTC,CASSFRGDNEQFF,-,TRBV7-3,TRBD2,TRBJ2-1
TGTGCCAGCAGCTTAGGGGTGGGGACTTCGGGCTACACCTTC,CASSLGVGTSGYTF,-,TRBV7-6,-,TRBJ1-2
TGTGCCAGCTCACCAGGGACAGGGGTCAATGAGCAGTTCTTC,CASSPGTGVNEQFF,-,TRBV18,TRBD1,TRBJ2-1
TGTGCCAGCAGCGTAGAGGGACTAGCGGGAGCCGGGGAGCTGTTTTTT,CASSVEGLAGAGELFF,-,TRBV9,TRBD2,TRBJ2-2
TGTGCCCGCCGACAGGGCTGTTATTATACGCAGTATTTT,CARRQGCYYTQYF,-,TRBV27,TRBD1,TRBJ2-3
TGTGCCAGCAGTGAAAGCGGGGGGGCCACCGGGGAGCTGTTTTTT,CASSESGGATGELFF,-,TRBV6-4,TRBD2,TRBJ2-2
TGTGCCAGCAGTTGGCGGGACAGTGAAGCTTTCTTT,CASSWRDSEAFF,-,TRBV28,TRBD1,TRBJ1-1
TGCGCCAGCAGCCAAGTCCTTCGGGACTCACCAAGGGAGACCCAGTACTTC,CASSQVLRDSPRETQYF,-,TRBV4-1,-,TRBJ2-5
TGCGCCAGCAGCTTGGTCGGTGGGAGAGGGACCTACGAGCAGTACTTC,CASSLVGGRGTYEQYF,-,TRBV5-1,-,TRBJ2-7
TGTGCCAGTAGGGACGGGAGGGGCAGAGTTATTAGAGCTTTCTTT,CASRDGRGRVIRAFF,-,TRBV19,-,TRBJ1-1
TGTGCCAGCAGGGAGCGGGGGGGCGTGGCAGATACGCAGTATTTT,CASRERGGVADTQYF,-,TRBV6-5,TRBD2,TRBJ2-3
TGTGCCAGCAGTGAGTCTAGCGGAGACTCCTACGAGCAGTACTTC,CASSESSGDSYEQYF,-,TRBV6-4,TRBD2,TRBJ2-7
TGTGCCAGCAGCGTAACTTCGGCGAACACCGGGGAGCTGTTTTTT,CASSVTSANTGELFF,-,TRBV9,-,TRBJ2-2
TGTGCCAGCAGCCGAGAACAGGGATTAAATTCACCCCTCCACTTT,CASSREQGLNSPLHF,-,TRBV6-5,-,TRBJ1-6
TGTGCCAGCAGTGAATGGGTGACTCCTAAAACCAAAAACATTCAGTACTTC,CASSEWVTPKTKNIQYF,-,TRBV6-1,-,TRBJ2-4
TGTGCCAGCAGCTTAGACACCTCCTACGAGCAGTACTTC,CASSLDTSYEQYF,-,TRBV28,-,TRBJ2-7
TGTGCCAGCAGCTTAGGTCGGGGAAGTGATACGCAGTATTTT,CASSLGRGSDTQYF,-,TRBV7-9,-,TRBJ2-3
TGTGCCAGCTTGGCACCTTCGAACACCGGGGAGCTGTTTTTT,CASLAPSNTGELFF,-,TRBV5-5,-,TRBJ2-2